This T cell receptor (beta chain) was documented in a study of post-analysis software for immune sequencing data. Study-level points and caveats: Patients carried several TRBV segments more frequently than controls did, and TRBV5-6, TRBV5-1 and TRBV20-1 were among them. Normalized Chao1 diversity was significantly reduced in patients versus controls.

Germline values: CDR1 MNHEY, CDR2 SMNVEV (reference sequence). With 2 bases clipped from V and 4 bases from J, the junction kept 3 bases outside the gene matches. This CDR3 comprises 15 residues. Every TCR beta cDNA library bore unique molecular identifiers. MiXCR was run by TCRdb on the PCR reads, yielding one entry per CDR3 protein. The table has more than 500,000 distinct CDR3 sequences, around a third seen once. Worth noting for this clonotype: Its antigen is as yet unknown.

Sequencing was performed on blood. This chain uses TRBV27 with TRBJ2-3, with 10 nucleotides matching TRBD2. The receptor was derived from a girl aged 2-17 years with multiple sclerosis. DNA of the CDR3: TGTGCCAGCAGTTTAAGCGGGGGGGGCTCAGATACGCAGTATTTT. This encodes CASSLSGGGSDTQYF.